This TCR beta chain is drawn from a study of T cell responses to AZD1222 COVID-19 vaccine. About the research overall: Timing groups of about 4 and about 12 weeks for second doses were pooled.

Findings of the study overall: White British people made up most donors, females outnumbered males, and clonal diversity was possibly underestimated.

As to this clone: Antigen unknown.

Data came from immunoSEQ multiplex PCR; TCRdb stores just in-frame clones and leaves some out. Of 150,000 to 180,000 clones listed, about 87% are singletons. The germline V gene encodes CDR1 MNHEY and CDR2 SMNVEV (reference sequence). CDR3 size: 15 residues. V shed 5 bases and J 6 bases; nucleotides not matched to a gene: 11. J is TRBJ2-7 and V is TRBV27, with 9 nucleotides matching TRBD2. This receptor was taken from an adult in good health. Sequenced material: peripheral blood, taken on day 0 of AZD1222 vaccination. This CDR3 reads CASSGGLASILEQYF. The DNA of the CDR3 is TGTGCCAGCAGTGGCGGACTAGCGAGTATCCTCGAGCAGTACTTC.